The 6 T cell receptor beta chains below all came from one sample that was sequenced in a study of cytomegalovirus exposure and HLA in healthy donors (dated by TCRdb to the late 2010s). The protocol used for the library was the immunoSEQ multiplex PCR assay. The clones in this table, taken by TCRdb from immuneACCESS, are in-frame only. Not every clone is retained; where verified, under half of the shortfall comes from an unresolved V gene, and the cause of the rest is unknown. A total of about 49,000 clones appear in this sample, approximately 95% of them only once. The ten largest account for roughly 8% of the sample. The sequenced sample was PBMCs. These receptors were obtained from a woman younger than 35 in good health and CMV-seropositive.

The V call is TRBV10-2, the J call TRBJ2-1; the match to TRBD1 covers 10 bases. V lost 6 bases and J lost 6; bases outside the gene matches: 14. The length of the CDR3 is 17 residues. CDR1 is WSHSY, CDR2 SAAADI, per germline. The CDR3, as DNA: TGCGCCAGCAGCTACGGGACAGGGGATTTTAACAGCAATGAGCAGTTCTTC. Translated, it gives CASSYGTGDFNSNEQFF.

This rearrangement joins TRBV30 to TRBJ2-1; 9 bases map to TRBD2. The ends lost 8 bases at V and 7 bases at J; junction bases unmatched: 15. The CDR3 sequence is 15 residues long. Germline V gene sequence: CDR1 GTSNPN, CDR2 SVGIG (reference sequence). The CDR3 region is CAITLPSGIVNEQFF. In DNA, the CDR3 is TGTGCCATAACCCTCCCTAGCGGGATAGTAAATGAGCAGTTCTTC.

In nucleotides, the CDR3 is TGTGCCAGCAGCTTACAAACAGGGGGTTCCTACGAGCAGTACTTC. Protein product: CASSLQTGGSYEQYF. This chain links TRBV7-2 with TRBJ2-7, with 8 bases lining up with TRBD1. The V segment lost 2 bases and the J segment 1 base; nucleotides outside the gene matches: 4. In germline, CDR1 is SGHTA, CDR2 FQGNSA. The CDR3 runs 15 residues. Looking up the rest from reference TRBV7-2 and TRBJ2-7 gives the full variable domain: GAGVSQSPSNKVTEKGKDVELRCDPISGHTALYWYRQSLGQGLEFLIYFQGNSAPDKSGLPSDRFSAERTGGSVSTLTIQRTQQEDSAVYLCASSLQTGGSYEQYFGPGTRLTVT.

The chain has TRBV4-3 and TRBJ1-5, with D maybe TRBD1 (6 bases). Per germline, CDR1 LGHNA and CDR2 YSLEER. This CDR3 comprises 15 residues. V was clipped by 1 base and J by 4 bases, with 11 bases between them. This CDR3 reads CASSQGRGANQPQHF. CDR3 bases: TGCGCCAGCAGCCAAGGCAGGGGCGCGAATCAGCCCCAGCATTTT.

Here the CDR3 reads CASSGLAVLTDTQYF. In DNA form, the CDR3 reads TGTGCCAGCAGTGGACTAGCGGTCCTCACAGATACGCAGTATTTT. The chain is built from TRBV28 and TRBJ2-3, with TRBD2 matching 10 bases. Trimming took 5 bases from V and 2 from J; bases not matched to a gene: 4. The CDR3 has 15 amino acids. CDR1 and CDR2 (germline): MDHEN, SYDVKM.

The V and J genes are TRBV27 and TRBJ1-2, with 9 bases fitting TRBD1. The CDR3 is 16 residues long. Germline loops: CDR1 MNHEY, CDR2 SMNVEV (reference sequence). Trimming took 4 bases from V and 2 from J; bases not matched to a gene: 8. The CDR3: CASSYQTGTGNYGYTF. In DNA, the CDR3 is TGTGCCAGCAGTTACCAAACCGGGACAGGGAACTATGGCTACACCTTC.